The 8 T cell receptor beta chains listed next were all sequenced from one sample in a study of cytomegalovirus exposure and HLA in healthy donors. The primer mix had 60 Vbeta and 13 Jbeta primers. Clones were read by immunoSEQ multiplex PCR, and TCRdb kept only the in-frame ones, dropping some. The top ten clones hold approximately 0.9% of a sample with about 130,000 clones, over 60% of them seen once. The specimen was PBMCs. The source of these receptors is an older woman in good health and CMV-seronegative.

This sequence joins TRBV10-3 and TRBJ1-1; 7 bases are shared with TRBD1. The CDR3 is 15 amino acids. Germline trimming cut 0 bases from V and 2 bases from J; bases unmatched to any gene: 3. Germline V CDR1 and CDR2: ENHRY, SYGVKD. The CDR3 sequence: CAISESTGQNTEAFF. CDR3 nucleotides: TGTGCCATCAGTGAGTCGACAGGGCAAAACACTGAAGCTTTCTTT.

The chain recombines TRBV5-6 with TRBJ2-1; D is possibly TRBD2 (5 bases). The CDR3 extends over 11 amino acids. The germline V and J ends were trimmed by 4 bases and 8 bases, with 7 bases remaining between them. Looked up from germline, CDR1 is SGHDT and CDR2 is YYEEEE. This CDR3 reads CASSRGDEQFF. CDR3 nucleotide sequence: TGTGCCAGCAGCCGGGGTGATGAGCAGTTCTTC.

This clone was seen a handful of times. The chain combines TRBV5-1 with TRBJ2-7; D is possibly TRBD1 (5 bases). There are 13 residues in the CDR3. Germline V gene data show CDR1 as SGHRS and CDR2 as YFSETQ. V was shortened by 4 bases and J by 6 bases, with 14 bases between the two germline ends. This chain's CDR3 is CASSPGRQGEQYF. CDR3 coding DNA: TGCGCCAGCAGCCCAGGTCGGCAGGGCGAGCAGTACTTC.

This clone was recorded only once. V usage is TRBV21-1 and J usage is TRBJ2-2; the table's TRBD2 call for D was not verified on the DNA. TRBV21-1 is deemed a pseudogene. The CDR3 runs 14 residues. CDR3 DNA: TGTGCCAGCGGCGGGACTAGCAGTACCGGGGAGCTGTTTTTT. Its protein product is CASGGTSSTGELFF.

This chain links TRBV2 with TRBJ1-1; maybe TRBD1 (5 bases). Trimming cost V 7 bases and J 1 base, with 16 bases left between them. Germline CDR1 SNHLY, CDR2 FYNNEI. The CDR3 covers 15 residues. DNA of the CDR3: TGTGCCAGCAAAACGAATGGACAAACGAACACTGAAGCTTTCTTT. The encoded protein is CASKTNGQTNTEAFF.

The chain joins TRBV13 to TRBJ2-2, with 8 nucleotides matching TRBD2. V lost 5 bases and J lost 7; bases outside the gene matches: 6. This CDR3 region has 14 residues. From germline, CDR1 is PRHDT and CDR2 FYEKMQ (reference sequence). The CDR3 DNA is TGTGCCAGCAGCGCAGCGGGGGCTAGCGGGGAGCTGTTTTTT. Protein product: CASSAAGASGELFF.

The chain carries TRBV6-1 and TRBJ1-1, with D maybe TRBD1 (5 bases). There are 15 residues in the CDR3. The germline V gene has CDR1 MNHNS and CDR2 SASEGT. V lost 1 base and J lost 1, with 10 bases in between. DNA of the CDR3: TGTGCCAGCAGTGAAGTCTGGGGGGGGAACACTGAAGCTTTCTTT. This sequence encodes CASSEVWGGNTEAFF.

V usage is TRBV7-2 and J usage is TRBJ2-7; D perhaps matches TRBD2 (6 bases). Germline assignment: CDR1 SGHTA and CDR2 FQGNSA. CDR3 length: 15 residues. V was shortened by 2 bases and J by 3 bases, with 14 bases between the two germline ends. The CDR3 DNA is TGTGCCAGCAGCTTACGACATGGGCGGGACTACGAGCAGTACTTC. Translating gives CASSLRHGRDYEQYF.